Listed below are T cell receptor beta chains from one sample, sequenced in a study of graft-versus-host responses after intestinal transplantation. The protocol was immunoSEQ multiplex PCR, while the TCRdb copy is restricted to in-frame clones and leaves out a portion. Of just over 40,000 clones in the sample, 85% to 95% were seen once. Which antigens these TCRs recognize remains unknown. Sequenced material: unstimulated CD8+ T cells sorted from spleen or lymph node cells, taken before transplant. These receptors all come from a human donor who was the organ donor for an intestinal transplant. Each CDR3 is given with its conserved first and last residue. A D gene is named only where the DNA matches it firmly. Clone size, where shown, is once, few, many, or a class for clones that have expanded.

j_gene,abundance,d_gene,v_gene,CDR3aa,CDR3nt
TRBJ1-6,-,-,TRBV15,CATSRDSPIYNSPLHF,TGTGCCACCAGCAGAGATTCCCCGATCTATAATTCACCCCTCCACTTT
TRBJ2-7,-,TRBD1,TRBV6-1,CASHPRTGLNYEQYF,TGTGCCAGCCACCCGAGGACAGGGCTAAACTACGAGCAGTACTTC
TRBJ2-1,-,-,TRBV13,CASSHPGTTHNEQFF,TGTGCCAGCAGCCACCCCGGGACCACCCACAATGAGCAGTTCTTC
TRBJ2-1,-,-,TRBV19,CASSSGPLLEQFF,TGTGCCAGTAGTAGCGGTCCCTTATTAGAGCAGTTCTTC
TRBJ2-7,-,-,TRBV7-2,CASSWGTFYEQYF,TGTGCCAGCAGCTGGGGGACTTTTTACGAGCAGTACTTC
TRBJ2-1,-,-,TRBV5-4,CASSLAGDSLDEQFF,TGTGCCAGCAGCTTGGCGGGGGACTCTTTGGATGAGCAGTTCTTC
TRBJ2-6,once,-,TRBV7-9,CASSFTGPGANVLTF,TGTGCCAGCAGCTTCACAGGGCCTGGGGCCAACGTCCTGACTTTC
TRBJ2-3,-,TRBD1,TRBV10-2,CASKGQGGDTQYF,TGCGCCAGCAAGGGACAGGGGGGAGATACGCAGTATTTT
TRBJ1-1,-,-,TRBV6-6,CASSSYRNTEAFF,TGTGCCAGCAGTTCCTACAGGAACACTGAAGCTTTCTTT
TRBJ1-1,-,-,TRBV15,CATSSPFSPLNTEAFF,TGTGCCACCAGCTCCCCGTTCTCACCTCTGAACACTGAAGCTTTCTTT
TRBJ2-2,-,-,TRBV19,CASSIQGFGGELFF,TGTGCCAGTAGTATCCAGGGTTTCGGCGGGGAGCTGTTTTTT
TRBJ2-3,-,TRBD1,TRBV4-2,CASSQEVPTGGEDTQYF,TGTGCCAGCAGCCAAGAAGTCCCGACAGGGGGCGAGGATACGCAGTATTTT
TRBJ2-1,-,TRBD2,TRBV19,CASSIGLAGYNEQFF,TGTGCCAGTAGTATAGGACTAGCGGGCTACAATGAGCAGTTCTTC
TRBJ1-2,-,TRBD1,TRBV5-6,CASSIGQGLYGYAF,TGTGCCAGCAGCATAGGACAGGGGCTCTATGGCTACGCCTTC